This TCR beta chain comes out of a study of neurological immune-mediated disorders. Documented time point: technical triplicate 2. The cDNA was generated through 5'RACE incorporating 10-nucleotide random UMIs. TCRdb ran MiXCR on the 5' RACE reads and lists one entry per CDR3 protein. Here the sample spans more than 50,000 distinct CDR3 sequences, 24% being singletons. This receptor was obtained from a man in his sixties with HTLV-1-associated myelopathy (HAM/TSP). Sequenced material: PBMCs.

CDR3 sequence reads: CSVDLAGVSNWQFF. The CDR3 DNA reads as TGCAGCGTTGACTTAGCGGGAGTTTCCAATTGGCAGTTCTTC. The chain recombines TRBV29-1 with TRBJ2-1; 9 nucleotides line up with TRBD2. The ends lost 3 bases at V and 12 bases at J; junction bases unmatched: 12. The CDR3 sequence is 14 residues long. Germline values: CDR1 SQVTM, CDR2 ANQGSEA.